Each of the 12 T cell receptor beta chains below was sequenced from the same sample in a study of OX40 agonist ivuxolimab in advanced cancers. Profiled with immunoSEQ multiplex PCR; TCRdb holds only in-frame clones, not every one. Here the sample spans about 51,000 clones, approximately 91% being singletons. The source was CD4+ or CD8+ T cells sorted from blood, collected in a trial of the OX40 agonist ivuxolimab. The receptors originated from an adult with an advanced solid tumor such as melanoma, head and neck, liver or kidney cancer.

The chain has TRBV15 and TRBJ2-7; D perhaps matches TRBD2 (5 bases). The CDR3 is 15 amino acids. V lost 4 bases and J lost 0, with 13 bases in between. CDR1 LNHNV and CDR2 YYDKDF come from the germline V gene (reference sequence). The CDR3 is CATSKIGVSSYEQYF. In nucleotides, the CDR3 is TGTGCCACCAGCAAGATCGGGGTCAGCTCCTACGAGCAGTACTTC.

In this sample, this clone turned up once. The gene calls are TRBV18 and TRBJ2-3; D unresolved. V gave up 3 bases and J gave up 4 bases, with 14 bases separating them. CDR1 is KGHSH, CDR2 LQKENI, per germline. This CDR3 contains 15 residues. CDR3 amino acids: CASSPPKTGPDTQYF. The CDR3 coding sequence is TGTGCCAGCTCACCGCCAAAAACGGGCCCAGATACGCAGTATTTT.

The chain carries TRBV5-1 and TRBJ2-3; D ambiguous. The CDR3 sequence is 14 residues long. V lost 4 bases, J lost 0 bases, and 9 bases lay in between. Germline-derived CDR1 and CDR2 are SGHRS and YFSETQ. The CDR3 DNA reads as TGCGCCAGCAGCCTGGACCCGAGCACAGATACGCAGTATTTT. Translated: CASSLDPSTDTQYF.

This clone turned up a few times. The gene calls are TRBV18 and TRBJ2-3; D may be TRBD2 (6 bases). CDR1 is KGHSH, CDR2 LQKENI, per germline. The length of the CDR3 is 15 residues. The V gene lost 10 bases and the J gene lost 0 bases, with 17 bases spanning the gap. The CDR3 sequence is CATLGWDSSTDTQYF. CDR3 coding DNA: TGTGCCACCTTAGGATGGGACTCTAGCACAGATACGCAGTATTTT.

Only one count was recorded for this clone. The gene calls are TRBV6-5 and TRBJ1-4; D gene unclear. Per germline, CDR1 MNHEY and CDR2 SVGAGI. The CDR3 totals 12 residues. The V gene lost 5 bases and the J gene lost 7 bases, with 8 bases spanning the gap. The CDR3 sequence is CASSDISEKLFF. The CDR3 bases are TGTGCCAGCAGTGACATCTCTGAAAAACTGTTTTTT.

The rearrangement uses TRBV5-1 and TRBJ1-2; D is undetermined. The CDR3 length is 15 residues. Germline V gene data show CDR1 as SGHRS and CDR2 as YFSETQ. V was pared by 0 bases and J by 5 bases, with 14 bases between. The CDR3, as DNA: TGCGCCAGCAGCTTGGTAGCAGATTCAGGATATGGCTACACCTTC. Amino acid sequence: CASSLVADSGYGYTF.

The chain links TRBV6-1 to TRBJ2-3; TRBD1 is a possible D gene (6 bases). Germline assignment: CDR1 MNHNS and CDR2 SASEGT. There are 15 residues in the CDR3. Trimming stripped 4 bases from V and 3 bases from J, with 14 bases between. The CDR3 spells CASSVSTGWTDTQYF. CDR3 sequence (DNA): TGTGCCAGCAGTGTTAGTACAGGGTGGACAGATACGCAGTATTTT.

V is TRBV25-1 and J is TRBJ2-5, with 8 positions matching TRBD2. The trim removed 7 bases at V and 5 bases at J, leaving 9 bases unmatched. This CDR3 has 14 residues. Germline-derived CDR1 and CDR2 are MGHDK and SYGVNS. Here the CDR3 DNA reads TGTGCCAGCACACTAAGTGGACTAGCCGAGACCCAGTACTTC. This sequence encodes CASTLSGLAETQYF.

This sequence joins TRBV18 and TRBJ1-1; D not resolved. Germline CDR1 and CDR2: KGHSH and LQKENI. Between the trimmed V and J ends, which lost 3 bases and 1 base, there was a span of 9 bases. This CDR3 is 14 amino acids long. DNA of the CDR3: TGTGCCAGCTCACCTGCTGCCACGAACACTGAAGCTTTCTTT. Protein: CASSPAATNTEAFF.

The J gene is TRBJ1-2, the V gene TRBV19, with a possible D match to TRBD1 (6 bases). The CDR3 contains 16 residues. V was shortened by 4 bases and J by 2 bases, with 17 bases between the two germline ends. CDR1 is LNHDA, CDR2 SQIVND, per germline (reference sequence). The CDR3 loop reads CASSTLLGQSNYGYTF. The CDR3 bases are TGTGCCAGTAGTACCCTCCTCGGACAGTCAAACTATGGCTACACCTTC.

The V and J genes are TRBV5-6 and TRBJ2-2, with 7 bases aligning to TRBD2. V lost 0 bases and J lost 7; bases outside the gene matches: 15. Germline CDR1 and CDR2: SGHDT and YYEEEE. This CDR3 has 18 residues. CDR3 sequence reads: CASSLDRTRLGFGGELFF. The CDR3 nucleotides are TGTGCCAGCAGCTTGGACCGGACTAGATTGGGGTTTGGCGGGGAGCTGTTTTTT.

The CDR3 DNA sequence: TGCAGCGTCTCATCCCTAATCTCGTACGAGCAGTACTTC. It encodes CSVSSLISYEQYF. V is TRBV29-1 and J is TRBJ2-7, with D hard to call. The V end was cut by 6 bases, the J end by 4 bases, with 16 bases between. Germline-derived CDR1 and CDR2 are SQVTM and ANQGSEA. CDR3 size: 13 residues.